Detailed here is one T cell receptor (beta chain). This clone showed up just once. Its antigen is unknown. No base quality values were provided; no much bigger clone lies one nucleotide off. Genomic DNA was isolated from the sorted cells so that the TCRbeta CDR3 region could be sequenced. The immunoSEQ Assay was used to sequence the TCRbeta CDR3 regions. The table was pulled from immuneACCESS by TCRdb, which kept in-frame rearrangements only. Such tables lose some clones; where checked, under half of the loss comes from unresolved V genes, and the rest has no known cause. The sample table records 57,000 or so clones; 85% to 90% of these occur just once. The ten largest account for approximately 4% of the sample. The CDR3 runs 15 residues from the cysteine to the phenylalanine. Only the CDR3 DNA is retained, 45 bases long and in frame from the first base. In the germline V gene, CDR1 corresponds to SGDLS and CDR2 to YYNGEE. Trimming takes 4 bases off V and 2 bases off J; junction bases not matched to a gene: 7.

The trial excluded patients who had a history of autoimmune disease or were on systemic immunosuppression. Peripheral blood for TCR sequencing was collected from all dose cohorts at baseline, on cycle 4 day 1, and on cycle 7 day 1. Samples were obtained from an open-label, multicenter, first-in-human phase I dose-escalation trial of ivuxolimab. Adults with locally advanced or metastatic melanoma, renal cell carcinoma, hepatocellular carcinoma or head and neck squamous cell carcinoma were enrolled in the trial. CD4+ and CD8+ T cells were sorted separately from peripheral blood before TCR sequencing. The sample is drawn from a study of OX40 agonist ivuxolimab in advanced cancers. With regard to the full study: The costimulatory receptor OX40 (CD134) was targeted by ivuxolimab, a fully human IgG2 agonistic monoclonal antibody. A male proportion of 82.7% and a mean age of around 60 years, ranging from 23 to 79, were recorded for the dose-escalation cohort. Patients were allowed to have had prior anti-PD-1, anti-PD-L1 or anti-CTLA-4 therapy, and 40% to 45% of the dose-escalation patients had previously received checkpoint inhibitors. The paper covers the monotherapy dose-escalation part of the phase I ivuxolimab trial, which included N ≈ 50 patients. Among the 52 dose-escalation patients, roughly 20 had hepatocellular carcinoma, around 15 melanoma, 9 renal cell carcinoma and 9 head and neck cancer. The purpose of peripheral TCRbeta sequencing was to test whether ivuxolimab changed TCR sequence diversity and led to clonal T-cell expansion. Intravenous ivuxolimab was administered to patients every 2 weeks at six dose levels: 0.01, 0.1, 0.3, 1.5, 3 and 10 mg/kg. Partial responses were achieved by three dose-escalation patients, of whom one had hepatocellular carcinoma and two had cutaneous melanoma.

Beyond this particular receptor, the publication reports: Antigen specificity was not determined for the clonally expanded peripheral T cells. In the 0.1-3.0 mg/kg groups, partial responders had among the lowest normalized peripheral clonal expansion, particularly in CD8+ T cells. After ivuxolimab, CD8+ T cells had more expanded clones than CD4+ T cells on average. Clonal expansion of both CD4+ and CD8+ blood T cells was observed from baseline to week 6 at doses 0.1 to 3.0 mg/kg. Low levels of normalized T-cell clonal expansion were also shown by some nonresponding patients.

This TCR was recovered from an adult with an advanced solid tumor such as melanoma, head and neck, liver or kidney cancer. Material: CD4+ or CD8+ T cells sorted from blood, obtained in a trial of the OX40 agonist ivuxolimab. The V and J genes are TRBV9 and TRBJ2-7; 9 junctional bases match TRBD1. The CDR3 reads as follows: CASSTGGDRAYEQYF. Here is the DNA: TGTGCCAGCAGCACAGGGGGGGACAGGGCCTACGAGCAGTACTTC.